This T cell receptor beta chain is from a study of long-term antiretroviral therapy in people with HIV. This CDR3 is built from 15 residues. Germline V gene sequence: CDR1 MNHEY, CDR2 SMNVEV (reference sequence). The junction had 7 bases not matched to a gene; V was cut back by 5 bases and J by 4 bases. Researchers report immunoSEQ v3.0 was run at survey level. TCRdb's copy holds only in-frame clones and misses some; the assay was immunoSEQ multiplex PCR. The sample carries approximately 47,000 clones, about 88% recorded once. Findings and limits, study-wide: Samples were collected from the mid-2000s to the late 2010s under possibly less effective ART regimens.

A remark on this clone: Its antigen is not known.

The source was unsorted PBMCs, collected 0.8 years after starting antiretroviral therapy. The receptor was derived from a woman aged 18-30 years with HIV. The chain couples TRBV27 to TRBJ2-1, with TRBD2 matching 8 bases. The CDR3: CASSLSGNLYNEQFF. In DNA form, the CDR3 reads TGTGCCAGCAGTCTTAGCGGGAATCTATACAATGAGCAGTTCTTC.